This entry lists 23 T cell receptor beta chains sequenced from one sample in a study of cytomegalovirus exposure and HLA in healthy donors. The PCR ran on 60 Vbeta and 13 Jbeta primers. Some clones are missing from TCRdb's copy, which holds only in-frame ones; the method was immunoSEQ multiplex PCR. Found here are 150,000 to 200,000 clones, around 74% of them singletons; the top ten hold around 2.1%. Sequencing was carried out using PBMCs. The receptors stem from a female donor in good health and CMV-seronegative.

This clone was picked up a small number of times. At one end the junction does not follow the germline gene, possibly because of a read error. The genes are TRBV4-1 and TRBJ2-6; TRBD2 matches at 9 bases. Germline CDR1 reads MGHRA; CDR2 reads YSYEKL. The CDR3 runs to 16 residues. The DNA for the CDR3 is TGCGCCAGCAGCCCGACTAGCGGCTCTGGGGCCAACGGCCTGACTTTC. Translated, it gives CASSPTSGSGANGLTF.

The genes are TRBV5-1 and TRBJ1-3, with 7 bases identical to TRBD1. CDR1 and CDR2 from the germline V gene are SGHRS and YFSETQ. After removal of 2 bases from V and 0 bases from J, the junction contained 2 bases not matched to a gene. The CDR3 consists of 15 residues. This CDR3 is CASSLTGVSGNTIYF. Written as DNA, the CDR3 is TGCGCCAGCAGCTTAACAGGGGTCTCTGGAAACACCATATATTTT.

This chain uses TRBV10-3 with TRBJ1-1; D possibly corresponds to TRBD1 (6 bases). Trimming took off 4 bases at V and 1 base at J, with 10 bases between the two ends. In germline, CDR1 is ENHRY, CDR2 SYGVKD. The length of the CDR3 is 14 residues. The CDR3 is CAISADRRNTEAFF. In DNA, the CDR3 is TGTGCCATCAGTGCAGACAGGAGGAACACTGAAGCTTTCTTT.

The rearrangement uses TRBV25-1 and TRBJ2-3, with 7 bases fitting TRBD1. Germline CDR1 and CDR2: MGHDK and SYGVNS. The length of the CDR3 is 15 residues. The V segment lost 4 bases and the J segment 0 bases; nucleotides outside the gene matches: 4. The CDR3 reads CASSARDRSTDTQYF. As DNA, the CDR3 is TGTGCCAGCAGTGCACGGGACAGAAGCACAGATACGCAGTATTTT.

The rearrangement joins TRBV27 to TRBJ2-7, with 7 bases that match TRBD1. J gave up 2 bases and V 6 bases, and 10 bases lay outside the gene matches. The CDR3 has 15 residues. Germline assignment: CDR1 MNHEY and CDR2 SMNVEV (reference sequence). The CDR3 protein is CASRAPGQKTYEQYF. In DNA form, the CDR3 reads TGTGCCAGCAGAGCCCCGGGACAGAAAACCTACGAGCAGTACTTC.

V usage is TRBV5-1 and J usage is TRBJ2-5, with D perhaps matching TRBD1 (5 bases). The CDR3 totals 16 residues. CDR1 is SGHRS, CDR2 YFSETQ, per germline. The V end was cut by 0 bases, the J end by 4 bases, with 16 bases between. The CDR3 here is CASSLVSGKKGETQYF. In nucleotides, the CDR3 is TGCGCCAGCAGCTTGGTCTCAGGGAAGAAGGGAGAGACCCAGTACTTC.

The chain recombines TRBV6-5 with TRBJ2-7, with D perhaps matching TRBD1 (5 bases). Trimming shortened V by 5 bases and J by 0 bases, and 8 bases separated the two germline ends. The CDR3 runs to 13 residues. Germline-derived CDR1 and CDR2 are MNHEY and SVGAGI. The CDR3 protein is CASSADISYEQYF. Written as DNA, the CDR3 is TGTGCCAGCAGTGCGGACATCTCCTACGAGCAGTACTTC.

The V gene is TRBV6-5, the J gene TRBJ2-2; D unclear. The germline V gene has CDR1 MNHEY and CDR2 SVGAGI. The CDR3 is 12 amino acids. V was clipped by 5 bases and J by 1 base, with 2 bases between them. The DNA of the CDR3 is TGTGCCAGCAGTCGGAACACCGGGGAGCTGTTTTTT. It yields the protein CASSRNTGELFF.

J is TRBJ1-2 and V is TRBV4-1, with 9 bases identical to TRBD1. Trimming cost V 4 bases and J 6 bases; bases outside gene matches: 9. The CDR3 has 15 residues. The germline V gene encodes CDR1 MGHRA and CDR2 YSYEKL. The CDR3 DNA follows: TGCGCCAGCAGCCTCCGAGGGACAGGGAGGAATGGCTACACCTTC. Translated: CASSLRGTGRNGYTF.

The CDR3 nucleotides read TGCGCCAGCAGCCCCCGAGCGGGACTGATGAACACTGAAGCTTTCTTT. This encodes CASSPRAGLMNTEAFF. This rearrangement joins TRBV4-1 to TRBJ1-1, with D possibly being TRBD1 (5 bases). CDR3 length equals 16 residues. V was cut by 4 bases and J by 0 bases, with 15 bases left in between. Germline assignment: CDR1 MGHRA and CDR2 YSYEKL.

The rearrangement links TRBV18 to TRBJ2-7; the D gene is possibly TRBD2 (5 bases). This CDR3 is built from 15 residues. Germline V CDR1 and CDR2: KGHSH, LQKENI. Trimming left V 1 base short and J 5 bases short, with 15 bases between. Here the CDR3 DNA reads TGTGCCAGCTCACCACAGAGTACGGACTTCCACGAGCAGTACTTC. Its translation: CASSPQSTDFHEQYF. Full variable domain (missing parts from reference TRBV18 and TRBJ2-7): NAGVMQNPRHLVRRRGQEARLRCSPMKGHSHVYWYRQLPEEGLKFMVYLQKENIIDESGMPKERFSAEFPKEGPSILRIQQVVRGDSAAYFCASSPQSTDFHEQYFGPGTRLTVT.

J is TRBJ2-1 and V is TRBV9, with D possibly being TRBD1 (5 bases). This CDR3 contains 14 residues. Germline V gene data show CDR1 as SGDLS and CDR2 as YYNGEE. V lost 5 bases and J lost 4, with 13 bases in between. The CDR3 nucleotides are TGTGCCAGCAGTCCACAGGCTGCATACAATGAGCAGTTCTTC. Amino acid sequence: CASSPQAAYNEQFF.

The sample holds one count of this clone. V gene TRBV15 combines with J gene TRBJ2-1; 12 bases match TRBD2. This CDR3 region has 15 residues. Germline V gene data show CDR1 as LNHNV and CDR2 as YYDKDF (reference sequence). V trimming: 3 bases; J trimming: 4 bases; junction bases outside the gene matches: 1. The CDR3 region has the DNA TGTGCCACCAGCAGGGGGACTAGCGGGTACAATGAGCAGTTCTTC. Translation: CATSRGTSGYNEQFF.

As to this clone: The sample has other DNA sequences that encode this CDR3 too. The V and J genes are TRBV5-1 and TRBJ2-2, with a weak D call TRBD2 (6 bases). Germline assignment: CDR1 SGHRS and CDR2 YFSETQ. Between the trimmed V and J ends, which lost 4 bases and 5 bases, there was a span of 15 bases. This CDR3 contains 15 residues. CDR3 amino acids: CASSVTGTLTGELFF. The CDR3 DNA follows: TGCGCCAGCAGCGTTACCGGGACTCTGACCGGGGAGCTGTTTTTT.

The V call is TRBV7-9, the J call TRBJ2-7, with 9 bases matching TRBD2. CDR3 length: 13 amino acids. CDR1 is SEHNR, CDR2 FQNEAQ, per germline (reference sequence). Germline trimming cut 2 bases from V and 6 bases from J; bases unmatched to any gene: 2. CDR3 nucleotides: TGTGCCAGCAGCTTAATACTAGCGGGCGAGCAGTACTTC. Protein product: CASSLILAGEQYF.

The chain carries TRBV7-8 and TRBJ2-7; D call uncertain. Germline CDR1 reads SGHVS; CDR2 reads FQNEAQ. CDR3 length equals 14 residues. V was clipped by 1 base and J by 0 bases, with 7 bases between them. CDR3 DNA sequence: TGTGCCAGCAGCTTAGGCAGGTTCTCCTACGAGCAGTACTTC. Translation gives CASSLGRFSYEQYF.

The chain combines TRBV9 with TRBJ2-5; 7 bases fit TRBD2. The V and J ends lost 2 bases and 2 bases, in that order; junction bases with no gene match: 0. This CDR3 is 13 amino acids long. CDR1 is SGDLS and CDR2 is YYNGEE in the germline V gene. CDR3 nucleotides: TGTGCCAGCAGCGTGGGGGGGCAAGAGACCCAGTACTTC. Protein product: CASSVGGQETQYF.

The V gene is TRBV11-2, the J gene TRBJ2-7; a weak D match, TRBD2 (6 bases). The CDR3 runs to 13 residues. Germline loops: CDR1 SGHAT, CDR2 FQNNGV. Trimming pared 1 base from V and 4 bases from J, leaving 8 bases between. CDR3 protein: CASSLAGVYEQYF. Written as DNA, the CDR3 is TGTGCCAGCAGCTTAGCGGGGGTTTACGAGCAGTACTTC.

This chain uses TRBV6-1 with TRBJ1-5; 11 bases are a match to TRBD1. The CDR3 contains 17 residues. V shed 4 bases and J 0 bases; nucleotides not matched to a gene: 5. Germline V gene lookup returns CDR1 MNHNS and CDR2 SASEGT. The CDR3 bases are TGTGCCAGCAGTGGGGGGGACAGGGGGTATAGCAATCAGCCCCAGCATTTT. Translation gives CASSGGDRGYSNQPQHF.

The J gene is TRBJ1-1, the V gene TRBV27, with 12 bases fitting TRBD1. V was pared by 6 bases and J by 7 bases, with 3 bases of the junction left unmatched. The CDR3 spans 13 residues. Germline V gene sequence: CDR1 MNHEY, CDR2 SMNVEV (reference sequence). The CDR3 nucleotides are TGTGCCAGCAGGGGACAGGGGGCGGTTGAAGCTTTCTTT. Protein product: CASRGQGAVEAFF.

The rearrangement links TRBV7-9 to TRBJ1-1; 8 positions match TRBD1. Germline V gives CDR1 SEHNR, CDR2 FQNEAQ (reference sequence). The CDR3 runs to 14 residues. The V and J ends lost 4 bases and 6 bases, in that order; junction bases with no gene match: 7. CDR3 in amino acids: CASSYGQGGAEAFF. The CDR3 DNA reads as TGTGCCAGCAGCTACGGACAGGGCGGCGCTGAAGCTTTCTTT. Using reference TRBV7-9 and TRBJ1-1 for the parts outside the CDR3, the full variable domain is DTGVSQNPRHKITKRGQNVTFRCDPISEHNRLYWYRQTLGQGPEFLTYFQNEAQLEKSRLLSDRFSAERPKGSFSTLEIQRTEQGDSAMYLCASSYGQGGAEAFFGQGTRLTVV.

This rearrangement joins TRBV5-4 to TRBJ1-1; TRBD1 might be the D (5 bases). CDR3 length: 14 residues. Per the germline V gene, CDR1 is SGHNT and CDR2 is YYREEE (reference sequence). V was pared by 7 bases and J by 2 bases, with 15 bases between. The DNA of the CDR3 is TGTGCCAGCTCCGTCGGGGGACTCAACACTGAAGCTTTCTTT. The encoded protein is CASSVGGLNTEAFF.

V usage is TRBV30 and J usage is TRBJ2-7; 12 bases match TRBD2. Germline V lookup: CDR1 GTSNPN, CDR2 SVGIG (reference sequence). The CDR3 covers 15 residues. V was pared by 1 base and J by 2 bases, with 3 bases of the junction left unmatched. The CDR3 loop reads CAWSAPSGGAYEQYF. For the CDR3, the DNA is TGTGCCTGGAGTGCCCCTAGCGGGGGGGCCTACGAGCAGTACTTC.